A selection of T cell receptor beta chains follows, all from one sample in a study of neurological immune-mediated disorders. TCRdb reanalysed the 5' RACE reads using MiXCR and keeps one entry per CDR3 protein. The repertoire consists of 55,000 to 75,000 distinct CDR3 sequences, with about an eighth occurring once and the leading ten covering roughly 4.2%. The source material was PBMCs. These receptors were obtained from a female donor with HTLV-1-associated myelopathy (HAM/TSP). Each CDR3 is given with its conserved first and last residue. A D gene is named only where the DNA matches it firmly. Rows may omit the clone size; those that give it use once, few, many or a size class.

abundance	d_gene	v_gene	j_gene	CDR3nt	CDR3aa
many	-	TRBV27	TRBJ1-1	TGTGCCAGCAGTCCCCTCGGACAGATCACTGAAGCTTTCTTT	CASSPLGQITEAFF
many	TRBD1	TRBV5-5	TRBJ1-1	TGTGCCAGCAGCTTGGTGACAGGGGCTGAAGCTTTCTTT	CASSLVTGAEAFF
many	-	TRBV6-5	TRBJ2-6	TGTGCCAGCAGTTACTCGATTTACCACTCTGGGGCCAACGTCCTGACTTTC	CASSYSIYHSGANVLTF
many	TRBD2	TRBV20-1	TRBJ2-1	TGCAGTGCGGCCACTAGCGTTGTCCACAATGAGCAGTTCTTC	CSAATSVVHNEQFF
few	-	TRBV18	TRBJ2-3	TGTGCCAGCTCACCACCGACTAGGACAGATACGCAGTATTTT	CASSPPTRTDTQYF
-	-	TRBV3-1	TRBJ2-7	TGTGTCAGCAGCTTCAATCCCCGGGAGCAGTACTTC	CVSSFNPREQYF
many	-	TRBV14	TRBJ1-2	TGTGCCAGCAGCCAAGATAGGGTTATCGAGGGCTACACCTTC	CASSQDRVIEGYTF
many	TRBD1	TRBV4-1	TRBJ2-7	TGCGCCAGCAGCCAAGAGCGGACAGGGAACTACGAGCAGTACTTC	CASSQERTGNYEQYF
many	-	TRBV2	TRBJ1-4	TGTGCCAGCAGAGGCGCGGGAGAACTGTTTTTT	CASRGAGELFF
-	-	TRBV5-5	TRBJ2-1	TGTGCCAGCAGCTTAGGACGGAAAGACGAGCAGTTCTTC	CASSLGRKDEQFF
many	-	TRBV20-1	TRBJ1-4	TGCAGTGCTAGTAGGTCGAGGGGATTTTCTGAAAAACTGTTTTTT	CSASRSRGFSEKLFF
many	-	TRBV20-1	TRBJ1-3	TGCAGTGCTAGAGGGGGGGCAGGAAACACCATATATTTT	CSARGGAGNTIYF
-	TRBD1	TRBV5-1	TRBJ2-1	TGCGCCAGCAGCTCGGGACAGGGGTACAATGAGCAGTTCTTC	CASSSGQGYNEQFF
many	-	TRBV28	TRBJ1-6	TGTGCCAGCAGACGACAGATTAATTCACCCCTCCACTTT	CASRRQINSPLHF
many	-	TRBV27	TRBJ2-2	TGTGCCAGCAGTCCCAATGAGCTGATTAGAAACACCGGGGAGCTGTTTTTT	CASSPNELIRNTGELFF
many	TRBD1	TRBV7-2	TRBJ1-1	TGTGCCAGCAGCCGGGGGCCAGGGGGCACTGAAGCTTTCTTT	CASSRGPGGTEAFF
many	TRBD1	TRBV10-3	TRBJ2-2	TGTGCCATCAAGGGGACAGGGAACACCGGGGAGCTGTTTTTT	CAIKGTGNTGELFF
many	TRBD1	TRBV19	TRBJ1-2	TGTGCCAGTAGTAACACAGGGGGCGCCGGCTATGGCTACACCTTC	CASSNTGGAGYGYTF
many	TRBD1	TRBV12-3/TRBV12-4	TRBJ2-5	TGTGCCAGCCGACGGACAGGGGAAGAGACCCAGTACTTC	CASRRTGEETQYF
many	TRBD2	TRBV20-1	TRBJ2-7	TGCAGTGCTAGAGATCGGGAGCGGGGGGGCGACGAGCAGTACTTC	CSARDRERGGDEQYF
many	-	TRBV12-3/TRBV12-4	TRBJ2-3	TGTGCCAGCAGTTTAAGCACCACAGATACGCAGTATTTT	CASSLSTTDTQYF
-	-	TRBV7-9	TRBJ2-5	TGTGCCAGCAGCTTAGCCCAGGGGAGCCAAGAGACCCAGTACTTC	CASSLAQGSQETQYF
many	TRBD2	TRBV6-5	TRBJ2-3	TGTGCCAGCAGTTACGGCGGGGGGGCTGCAGATACGCAGTATTTT	CASSYGGGAADTQYF
few	-	TRBV3-1	TRBJ2-1	TGTGCCAGCAGCCCCTCAGGTACAGGGAACTACAATGAGCAGTTCTTC	CASSPSGTGNYNEQFF
many	TRBD1	TRBV11-2	TRBJ2-7	TGTGCCAGCAGCCCGCGACAGGGGGGATCGGGGGCCCACGAGCAGTACTTC	CASSPRQGGSGAHEQYF
many	TRBD2	TRBV5-1	TRBJ2-5	TGCGCCAGCAGCCTTGGACTAGCGGGGGGTCGGGGTGAGACCCAGTACTTC	CASSLGLAGGRGETQYF
-	-	TRBV5-1	TRBJ2-3	TGCGTCAGCAGCTTGGGCAGAGCCAAAGGGGGGCCGGACACAGATACGCAGTATTTT	CVSSLGRAKGGPDTDTQYF
-	-	TRBV20-1	TRBJ2-3	TGCAGTGCCTTAAGGCGTGGGACTAGCACAGATACGCAGTATTTT	CSALRRGTSTDTQYF
many	TRBD1	TRBV12-5	TRBJ2-7	TGTGCTAGTGGTTTCGGGACAGGGAACGAGCAGTACTTC	CASGFGTGNEQYF
few	-	TRBV7-2	TRBJ2-1	TGTGCCAGCAGCTTGGGTCGGGGGGAGCAGTTCTTC	CASSLGRGEQFF
many	-	TRBV20-1	TRBJ1-2	TGCAGTGCTAGAGATCCCTTCCCGTTGAGCTCCTATGGCTACACCTTC	CSARDPFPLSSYGYTF
many	-	TRBV24-1	TRBJ2-1	TGTGCCACCAGGCCGGGTCGCCCCACGGATGAGCAGTTCTTC	CATRPGRPTDEQFF
many	TRBD2	TRBV20-1	TRBJ2-5	TGCAGTGCAGAGGGTTTTGCGGGGGGTCAAGAGACCCAGTACTTC	CSAEGFAGGQETQYF
many	-	TRBV12-3/TRBV12-4	TRBJ2-7	TGTGCCAGCAGTTGGTTTTCCTACGAGCAGTACTTC	CASSWFSYEQYF
many	-	TRBV5-1	TRBJ2-5	TGCGCCAGCAGCTTGGGAGGCGGTACACAAGAGACCCAGTACTTC	CASSLGGGTQETQYF
many	-	TRBV5-1	TRBJ2-6	TGCGCCAGCAGCCGGGACCCCTCTGGGGCCAACGTCCTGACTTTC	CASSRDPSGANVLTF
-	TRBD1	TRBV5-1	TRBJ2-7	TGCGCCAGCAGCTCGTTGACAGGGGGCTATTCCTACGAGCAGTACTTC	CASSSLTGGYSYEQYF
many	TRBD1	TRBV29-1	TRBJ1-1	TGCAGCGGAAGGGACAGACCAATGAACACTGAAGCTTTCTTT	CSGRDRPMNTEAFF
many	-	TRBV29-1	TRBJ2-2	TGCAGCGTAGGGCGAGCGGTGAACACCGGGGAGCTGTTTTTT	CSVGRAVNTGELFF
-	-	TRBV2	TRBJ2-7	TGTGCCAGCTCTAGGGGCTACGATCAGTACTTC	CASSRGYDQYF
-	TRBD1	TRBV5-5	TRBJ2-7	TGTGCCAGCAGCTTCTACGACAGGGCGCGGAGAGAGCAGTACTTC	CASSFYDRARREQYF
-	TRBD2	TRBV14	TRBJ2-5	TGTGCCAGCAGCCCATTCGTGGGTAGCGGGGGTATCGAGACCCAGTACTTC	CASSPFVGSGGIETQYF
many	TRBD1	TRBV5-1	TRBJ2-7	TGCGCCAGCACCGACGGGACAGGCTACGAGCAGTACTTC	CASTDGTGYEQYF
many	-	TRBV4-1	TRBJ2-1	TGCGCCAGCAGCCTGGGATTGAGCTCCTACAATGAGCAGTTCTTC	CASSLGLSSYNEQFF
many	TRBD1	TRBV6-6	TRBJ2-7	TGTGCCAGCAGTTGGTTGCAAGGGACAGGGGGTGCCTACGACCAGTACTTC	CASSWLQGTGGAYDQYF
many	-	TRBV6-2/TRBV6-3	TRBJ1-1	TGTGCCAGCAGCGTTAGAGGGAACACTGAAGCTTTCTTT	CASSVRGNTEAFF
many	TRBD1	TRBV5-1	TRBJ2-5	TGCGCCAGCAGCTTCAGGGGGCAAGGGGAGACCCAGTACTTC	CASSFRGQGETQYF
many	TRBD1	TRBV10-3	TRBJ2-5	TGTGCCATCAGCCGACAGGGGGGAGAGACCCAGTACTTC	CAISRQGGETQYF
many	-	TRBV5-1	TRBJ2-1	TGCGCCAGCAGCCTCGGGCCGGGCAATGAGCAGTTCTTC	CASSLGPGNEQFF
-	TRBD1	TRBV20-1	TRBJ2-1	TGCAGTGCTAGAGATCCCAACACCGGGACAGTTTCGAACAATGAGCAGTTCTTC	CSARDPNTGTVSNNEQFF
few	-	TRBV6-5	TRBJ2-7	TGTGCCAGCAGTTACTCCCCAAACTCCTACGAGCAGTACTTC	CASSYSPNSYEQYF
many	-	TRBV5-1	TRBJ1-6	TGCGCCAGCAGCTCGGGGGAAGGGTCCTATAATTCACCCCTCCACTTT	CASSSGEGSYNSPLHF
many	-	TRBV7-2	TRBJ2-7	TGTGCCAGCAGCTTAATGGGGGGTCCCAACGAGCAGTACTTC	CASSLMGGPNEQYF
many	TRBD1	TRBV28	TRBJ2-3	TGTGCCAGCAGATTCGGGACAGGGGGGAGCACAGATACGCAGTATTTT	CASRFGTGGSTDTQYF
many	-	TRBV29-1	TRBJ2-5	TGCAGCGTTGATGGTGACGAGCGGGCGGCAGAAGAGACCCAGTACTTC	CSVDGDERAAEETQYF
-	-	TRBV10-3	TRBJ2-3	TGTGCCATCAGGGATCTAGCGACGGCTAGCACAGATACGCAGTATTTT	CAIRDLATASTDTQYF
many	-	TRBV12-3/TRBV12-4	TRBJ2-3	TGTGCCAGCAGAGCCGGCCACAAAGATACGCAGTATTTT	CASRAGHKDTQYF
many	-	TRBV5-1	TRBJ2-7	TGCGCCAGCAGCTCCGAAGGCAGGGACTACGAGCAGTACTTC	CASSSEGRDYEQYF
-	TRBD2	TRBV30	TRBJ2-2	TGTGCCTGGACTAGCGGGGGTCGCACCGGGGAGCTGTTTTTT	CAWTSGGRTGELFF